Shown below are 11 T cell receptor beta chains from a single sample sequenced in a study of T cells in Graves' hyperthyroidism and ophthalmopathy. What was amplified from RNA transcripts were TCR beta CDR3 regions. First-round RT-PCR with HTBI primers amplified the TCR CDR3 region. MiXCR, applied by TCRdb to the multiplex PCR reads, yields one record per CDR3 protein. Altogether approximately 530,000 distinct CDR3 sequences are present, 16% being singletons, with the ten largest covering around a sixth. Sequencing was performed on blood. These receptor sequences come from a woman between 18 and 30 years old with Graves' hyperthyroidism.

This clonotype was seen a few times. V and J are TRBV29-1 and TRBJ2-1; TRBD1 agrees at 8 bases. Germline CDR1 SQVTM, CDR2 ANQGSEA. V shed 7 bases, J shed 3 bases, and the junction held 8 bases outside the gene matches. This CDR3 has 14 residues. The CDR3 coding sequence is TGCAGCGCGCGGGCAGGGGGCTTCTACAATGAGCAGTTCTTC. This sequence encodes CSARAGGFYNEQFF.

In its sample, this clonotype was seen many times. The CDR3 protein is CSAREAQTYNSPLHF. The DNA for the CDR3 is TGCAGTGCTAGAGAGGCACAAACCTATAATTCACCCCTCCACTTT. V is TRBV20-1 and J is TRBJ1-6; D is undetermined. The CDR3 is 15 residues long. The germline V gene has CDR1 DFQATT and CDR2 SNEGSKA (reference sequence). V lost 0 bases, J lost 2 bases, and 8 bases lay in between.

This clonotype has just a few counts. For the CDR3, the DNA is TGTGCCAGCAGTTTAGCCAATCTGGGTGGCTACACCTTC. Protein: CASSLANLGGYTF. This chain links TRBV12-3 or TRBV12-4 with TRBJ1-2; D unclear. Trimming removed 0 bases from V and 7 bases from J, with 9 bases in between. This CDR3 comprises 13 residues.

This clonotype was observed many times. The CDR3 DNA follows: TGTGCCTGGAGTTTAGACGGTGCTAGCAATCAGCCCCAGCATTTT. It yields the protein CAWSLDGASNQPQHF. This chain links TRBV30 with TRBJ1-5; no firm D call. This CDR3 has 15 residues. Germline V CDR1 and CDR2: GTSNPN, SVGIG (reference sequence). V shed 2 bases and J shed 0 bases, with 11 bases lying between them.

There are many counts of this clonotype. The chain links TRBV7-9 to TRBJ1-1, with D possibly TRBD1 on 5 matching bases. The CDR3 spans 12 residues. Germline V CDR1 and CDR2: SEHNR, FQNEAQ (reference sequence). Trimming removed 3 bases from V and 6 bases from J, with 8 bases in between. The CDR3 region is CASSLTVPEAFF. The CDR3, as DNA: TGTGCCAGCAGCTTGACAGTACCTGAAGCTTTCTTT.

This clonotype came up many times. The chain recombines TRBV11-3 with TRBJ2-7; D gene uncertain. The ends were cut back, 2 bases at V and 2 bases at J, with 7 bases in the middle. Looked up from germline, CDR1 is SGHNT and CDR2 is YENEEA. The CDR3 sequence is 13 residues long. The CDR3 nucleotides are TGTGCCAGCAGCTTACACCTTACCTACGAGCAGTACTTC. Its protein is CASSLHLTYEQYF.

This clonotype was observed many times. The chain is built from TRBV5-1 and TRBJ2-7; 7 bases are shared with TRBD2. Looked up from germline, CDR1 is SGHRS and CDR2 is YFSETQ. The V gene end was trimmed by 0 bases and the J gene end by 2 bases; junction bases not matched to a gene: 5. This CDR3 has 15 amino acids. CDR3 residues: CASSLGSGLAYEQYF. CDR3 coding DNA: TGCGCCAGCAGCTTGGGTAGCGGGTTAGCCTACGAGCAGTACTTC.

CDR3 in amino acids: CASRSSRRAGELFF. The CDR3 coding sequence is TGTGCCAGCAGATCCTCGAGGAGAGCCGGGGAGCTGTTTTTT. The chain carries TRBV7-2 and TRBJ2-2, with no clear D. CDR3 length: 14 amino acids. Germline CDR1 is SGHTA and CDR2 is FQGNSA. Trimming left V 6 bases short and J 6 bases short, with 14 bases between.

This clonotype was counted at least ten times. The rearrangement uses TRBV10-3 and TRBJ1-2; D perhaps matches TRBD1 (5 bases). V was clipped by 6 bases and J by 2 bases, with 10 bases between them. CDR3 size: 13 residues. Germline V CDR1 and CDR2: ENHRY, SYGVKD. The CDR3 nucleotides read TGTGCCATCAGCATACCAGGGAACTATGGCTACACCTTC. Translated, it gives CAISIPGNYGYTF.

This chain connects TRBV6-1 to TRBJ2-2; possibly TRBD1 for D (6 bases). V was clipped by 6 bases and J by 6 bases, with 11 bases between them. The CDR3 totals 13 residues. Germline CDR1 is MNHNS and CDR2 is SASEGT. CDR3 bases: TGTGCCAGCAGGGCAGGGGACGCCGGGGAGCTGTTTTTT. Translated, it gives CASRAGDAGELFF.

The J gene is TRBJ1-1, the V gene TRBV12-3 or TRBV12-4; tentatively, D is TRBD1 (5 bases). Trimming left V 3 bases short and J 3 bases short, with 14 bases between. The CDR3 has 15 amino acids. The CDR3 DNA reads TGTGCCAGCAGTTTTAGTCCAGGGCGGGACACTGAAGCTTTCTTT. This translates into CASSFSPGRDTEAFF.